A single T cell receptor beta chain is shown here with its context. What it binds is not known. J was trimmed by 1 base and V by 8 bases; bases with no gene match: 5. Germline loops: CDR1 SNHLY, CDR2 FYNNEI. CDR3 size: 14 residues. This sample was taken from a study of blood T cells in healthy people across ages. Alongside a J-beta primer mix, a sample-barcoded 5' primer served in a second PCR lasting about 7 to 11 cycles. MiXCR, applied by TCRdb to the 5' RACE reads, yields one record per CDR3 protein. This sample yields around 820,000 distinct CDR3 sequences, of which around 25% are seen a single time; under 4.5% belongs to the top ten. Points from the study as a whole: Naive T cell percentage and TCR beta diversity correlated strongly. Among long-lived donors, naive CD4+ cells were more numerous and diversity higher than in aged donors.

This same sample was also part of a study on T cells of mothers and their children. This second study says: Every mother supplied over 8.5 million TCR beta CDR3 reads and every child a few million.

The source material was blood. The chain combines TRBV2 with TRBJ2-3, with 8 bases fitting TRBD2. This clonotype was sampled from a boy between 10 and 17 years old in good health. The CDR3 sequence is CASLELAGTDTQYF. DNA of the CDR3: TGTGCCAGCCTGGAACTAGCGGGCACAGATACGCAGTATTTT.